The 13 T cell receptor beta chains in this list originate from one sample, sequenced in a study of cytomegalovirus exposure and HLA in healthy donors. PCR employed 60 Vbeta and 13 Jbeta primers. Libraries were prepared by immunoSEQ multiplex PCR; TCRdb keeps only in-frame clonotypes and omits some of them. The sample's table shows roughly 78,000 clones. The sequenced material came from PBMCs. The receptors were sampled from a man aged 40-49 years in good health and CMV-seronegative.

This chain links TRBV18 with TRBJ1-3; TRBD1 is a possible D gene (6 bases). Trimming removed 2 bases at V and 3 bases at J, with 11 bases between. This CDR3 is 15 amino acids long. Germline V CDR1 and CDR2: KGHSH, LQKENI. The CDR3, as DNA: TGTGCCAGCTCACCAGCCGGGGGGCATGGAAACACCATATATTTT. Translating gives CASSPAGGHGNTIYF.

This rearrangement joins TRBV5-6 to TRBJ1-1; TRBD1 might be the D (6 bases). Germline V gives CDR1 SGHDT, CDR2 YYEEEE. V gave up 2 bases and J gave up 11 bases, with 22 bases separating them. The CDR3 runs 15 residues. The CDR3 coding sequence is TGTGCCAGCAGCTTCCAAAGACAGGCCTCATGGCGGGCTTTCTTT. This codes for CASSFQRQASWRAFF.

The rearrangement uses TRBV11-3 and TRBJ2-5; a possible D gene is TRBD2 (6 bases). Trimming shortened V by 5 bases and J by 7 bases, and 17 bases separated the two germline ends. The length of the CDR3 is 14 residues. Germline CDR1 SGHNT, CDR2 YENEEA. The CDR3 DNA is TGTGCCAGCAGCCCCGACGGGACTCAGGGGACCCAGTACTTC. Translating gives CASSPDGTQGTQYF.

V usage is TRBV4-1 and J usage is TRBJ1-2, with TRBD1 matching over 7 bases. Trimming cost V 2 bases and J 4 bases; bases outside gene matches: 16. Germline CDR1 MGHRA, CDR2 YSYEKL. There are 18 residues in the CDR3. CDR3 amino acids: CASSQPFPGQPVGYGYTF. The CDR3 DNA reads as TGCGCCAGCAGCCAACCTTTCCCGGGACAGCCCGTGGGCTATGGCTACACCTTC.

The chain uses TRBV29-1 and TRBJ1-1; maybe TRBD1 (5 bases). Germline loops: CDR1 SQVTM, CDR2 ANQGSEA. The CDR3 has 14 residues. Trimming removed 7 bases at V and 4 bases at J, with 19 bases between. DNA for the CDR3: TGCAGCGGGATAACAGGATTGATCACCACTGAAGCTTTCTTT. Translation gives CSGITGLITTEAFF.

The J gene is TRBJ1-2, the V gene TRBV11-2; TRBD1 matches 7 bases. There are 16 residues in the CDR3. Germline lookup yields CDR1 SGHAT and CDR2 FQNNGV. J was trimmed by 11 bases and V by 4 bases; bases with no gene match: 19. CDR3 DNA sequence: TGTGCCAGCAGCTCCCAATTGGACAGGCCGACCCTAGGTTACACCTTC. It specifies CASSSQLDRPTLGYTF.

This chain uses TRBV6-1 with TRBJ2-7; the D gene is possibly TRBD2 (5 bases). Germline CDR1 reads MNHNS; CDR2 reads SASEGT. With 7 bases removed from V and 4 bases from J, the gap between germline ends came to 20 bases. The length of the CDR3 is 15 residues. The CDR3 loop reads CASIQNVGVGYEQYF. The CDR3 nucleotides read TGTGCCAGCATCCAAAACGTCGGGGTGGGATACGAGCAGTACTTC.

This chain connects TRBV10-3 to TRBJ1-5, with 8 positions matching TRBD1. Trimming removed 3 bases from V and 5 bases from J; junction bases left unmatched: 3. CDR3 length: 14 residues. Germline V CDR1 and CDR2: ENHRY, SYGVKD. CDR3 in amino acids: CAISDRGQDQPQHF. The CDR3 nucleotides are TGTGCCATCAGTGACAGGGGGCAGGATCAGCCCCAGCATTTT.

CDR3 loop: CASSRIPPGTGAYEQYF. The CDR3 DNA is TGTGCCAGCAGCCGAATACCCCCCGGGACAGGGGCCTACGAGCAGTACTTC. The rearrangement joins TRBV2 to TRBJ2-7; TRBD1 aligns across 10 bases. Germline V CDR1 and CDR2: SNHLY, FYNNEI. V trimming: 6 bases; J trimming: 2 bases; junction bases outside the gene matches: 13. This CDR3 has 17 residues.

The V gene is TRBV5-4, the J gene TRBJ2-5; D is perhaps TRBD2 (7 bases). Trimming shortened V by 4 bases and J by 4 bases, and 17 bases separated the two germline ends. From germline, CDR1 is SGHNT and CDR2 YYREEE (reference sequence). The CDR3 loop spans 15 amino acids. This chain's CDR3 is CASSLRLGGRETQYF. The CDR3 DNA follows: TGTGCCAGCAGCCTGAGATTGGGGGGGCGAGAGACCCAGTACTTC.

The chain recombines TRBV7-8 with TRBJ2-3, with 8 bases aligning to TRBD2. Trimming at V came to 4 bases and at J to 7 bases, leaving 10 bases not matched to a gene. Germline-derived CDR1 and CDR2 are SGHVS and FQNEAQ. This CDR3 region has 15 residues. In nucleotides, the CDR3 is TGTGCCAGCAGCTCGGGACTAGTGTATATATATACGCAGTATTTT. Its translation: CASSSGLVYIYTQYF.

In nucleotides, the CDR3 is TGCGCCAGCAGCCAAGGACTAGCGGGAGTGGGTGAGCAGTTCTTC. Amino acid sequence: CASSQGLAGVGEQFF. The chain couples TRBV4-1 to TRBJ2-1, with TRBD2 matching over 12 bases. The CDR3 contains 15 residues. Germline values: CDR1 MGHRA, CDR2 YSYEKL. V lost 1 base and J lost 9; bases outside the gene matches: 4.

This sequence joins TRBV5-6 and TRBJ1-5, with D possibly being TRBD1 (6 bases). Germline V gene lookup returns CDR1 SGHDT and CDR2 YYEEEE. The V end lost 0 bases, the J end lost 2 bases, and 6 bases lay between the germline ends. There are 14 residues in the CDR3. DNA for the CDR3: TGTGCCAGCAGCTTGGAGGGGGGCAATCAGCCCCAGCATTTT. It translates to CASSLEGGNQPQHF.